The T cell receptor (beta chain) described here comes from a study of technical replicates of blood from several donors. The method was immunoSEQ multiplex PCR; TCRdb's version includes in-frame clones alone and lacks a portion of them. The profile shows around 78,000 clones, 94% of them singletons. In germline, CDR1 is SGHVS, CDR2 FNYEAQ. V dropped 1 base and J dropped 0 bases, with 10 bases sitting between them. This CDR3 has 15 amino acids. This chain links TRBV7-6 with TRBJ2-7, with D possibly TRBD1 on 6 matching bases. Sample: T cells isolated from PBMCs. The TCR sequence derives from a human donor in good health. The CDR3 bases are TGTGCCAGCAGCTTAGAGTCGGACAGCTCCTACGAGCAGTACTTC. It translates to CASSLESDSSYEQYF.